The 14 T cell receptor beta chains below come from one sample, sequenced in a study of T cell repertoires in cytomegalovirus infection. In TCRdb, the reads were re-called with MiXCR into one record per CDR3 protein. The table lists roughly 230,000 distinct CDR3 sequences, 22% of them singletons. Input material: CD8+ T cells from PBMCs. These receptors were obtained from a human donor in good health (CMV status not recorded). Some clones in this sample may be carry-over from other donors' samples.

V and J are TRBV19 and TRBJ1-6; no definite D call. V was pared by 0 bases and J by 3 bases, with 12 bases between. This CDR3 comprises 17 residues. Per germline, CDR1 LNHDA and CDR2 SQIVND (reference sequence). CDR3 amino acids: CASSIDQTRYYNSPLHF. In DNA, the CDR3 is TGTGCCAGTAGTATAGACCAGACTCGGTACTATAATTCACCCCTCCACTTT. Full variable domain (rest looked up from reference TRBV19 and TRBJ1-6): DGGITQSPKYLFRKEGQNVTLSCEQNLNHDAMYWYRQDPGQGLRLIYYSQIVNDFQKGDIAEGYSVSREKKESFPLTVTSAQKNPTAFYLCASSIDQTRYYNSPLHFGNGTRLTVT.

This clonotype has a handful of counts. This sequence joins TRBV6-5 and TRBJ2-1; D possibly corresponds to TRBD2 (6 bases). Trimming removed 6 bases from V and 0 bases from J, with 15 bases in between. There are 16 residues in the CDR3. Per germline, CDR1 MNHEY and CDR2 SVGAGI. In DNA, the CDR3 is TGTGCCAGCAGGCTTACCGGGACTGACTCCTACAATGAGCAGTTCTTC. It translates to CASRLTGTDSYNEQFF.

V gene TRBV6-6 combines with J gene TRBJ2-3; D remains unclear. Per the germline V gene, CDR1 is MNHNY and CDR2 is SVGAGI (reference sequence). Trimming took 2 bases from V and 1 from J, leaving 7 bases between them. This CDR3 has 14 amino acids. The CDR3 sequence is CASSYDGGTDTQYF. Here the CDR3 DNA reads TGTGCCAGCAGTTACGACGGAGGCACAGATACGCAGTATTTT.

The chain couples TRBV5-1 to TRBJ2-7; D is unclear. Germline V gene sequence: CDR1 SGHRS, CDR2 YFSETQ. The CDR3 loop spans 15 amino acids. The V gene lost 3 bases and the J gene lost 4 bases, with 17 bases spanning the gap. This CDR3 is CASSSTSINQYEQYF. CDR3 nucleotides: TGCGCCAGCAGCTCGACTTCCATAAACCAATACGAGCAGTACTTC. Together with reference TRBV5-1 and TRBJ2-7, the CDR3 gives the full variable domain: KAGVTQTPRYLIKTRGQQVTLSCSPISGHRSVSWYQQTPGQGLQFLFEYFSETQRNKGNFPGRFSGRQFSNSRSEMNVSTLELGDSALYLCASSSTSINQYEQYFGPGTRLTVT.

A remark on this clonotype: Germline is not matched at one junction end, which may reflect a read error. The rearrangement uses TRBV11-1 and TRBJ2-1, with D possibly TRBD1 on 5 matching bases. CDR3 length: 12 residues. Germline V gene lookup returns CDR1 SGHAT and CDR2 FQDESV (reference sequence). For the CDR3, the DNA is TGTGCCTGCAGCTTTCCAGGGATTGAGCAGTTCTTC. Its protein product is CACSFPGIEQFF. The full variable domain, in which reference TRBV11-1 and TRBJ2-1 provide the parts outside the CDR3, is EAEVAQSPRYKITEKSQAVAFWCDPISGHATLYWYRQILGQGPELLVQFQDESVVDDSQLPKDRFSAERLKGVDSTLKIQPAELGDSAMYLCACSFPGIEQFFGPGTRLTVL.

This clonotype was observed a few times. The genes are TRBV7-8 and TRBJ2-1; D gene ambiguous. Trimming stripped 5 bases from V and 3 bases from J, with 8 bases between. The CDR3 extends over 13 amino acids. Per germline, CDR1 SGHVS and CDR2 FQNEAQ. CDR3 in amino acids: CASSQRIYNEQFF. DNA for the CDR3: TGTGCCAGCAGCCAACGGATCTACAATGAGCAGTTCTTC.

The rearrangement joins TRBV25-1 to TRBJ1-1; D is unresolved. The CDR3 is 13 residues long. V lost 3 bases to trimming and J lost 7 bases, with 12 bases between them. Germline V gives CDR1 MGHDK, CDR2 SYGVNS. The CDR3 bases are TGTGCCAGCAGTGAGTCCGGGTATAGTGAAGCTTTCTTT. Its protein product is CASSESGYSEAFF.

This sequence joins TRBV23-1 and TRBJ1-5; 7 bases are a match to TRBD1. Being an ORF, TRBV23-1 has a function that is uncertain. J gave up 4 bases and V 0 bases, and 0 bases lay outside the gene matches. The CDR3 contains 14 residues. The CDR3: CASSQSTGNQPQHF. The CDR3 DNA sequence: TGCGCCAGCAGTCAATCGACAGGGAATCAGCCCCAGCATTTT.

The chain couples TRBV7-9 to TRBJ2-3; D perhaps matches TRBD2 (5 bases). Germline CDR1 reads SEHNR; CDR2 reads FQNEAQ (reference sequence). Trimming removed 4 bases at V and 5 bases at J, with 13 bases between. The CDR3 runs 14 residues. The CDR3 coding sequence is TGTGCCAGCAGCTCGGGGATCGGCTTAGATACGCAGTATTTT. This translates into CASSSGIGLDTQYF.

V is TRBV7-9 and J is TRBJ2-7; the match to TRBD1 covers 7 bases. With 6 bases clipped from V and 6 bases from J, the junction kept 11 bases outside the gene matches. Germline V gene data show CDR1 as SEHNR and CDR2 as FQNEAQ (reference sequence). This CDR3 is built from 14 residues. CDR3 DNA: TGTGCCAGCAGTAAAGAGGGACAGATCGGCGAGCAGTACTTC. It translates to CASSKEGQIGEQYF.

This clonotype was counted between two and nine times. J is TRBJ1-2 and V is TRBV5-1; D not resolved. Germline V gene lookup returns CDR1 SGHRS and CDR2 YFSETQ. This CDR3 is built from 14 residues. V shed 0 bases and J shed 9 bases, with 15 bases lying between them. The CDR3 nucleotides read TGCGCCAGCAGCTTGGCCACCGGGCGGGTGAGCTACACCTTC. This gives the protein CASSLATGRVSYTF.

This chain joins TRBV20-1 and TRBJ2-1; D is possibly TRBD2 (6 bases). This CDR3 region has 15 residues. Germline values: CDR1 DFQATT, CDR2 SNEGSKA (reference sequence). Trimming took off 6 bases at V and 7 bases at J, with 22 bases between the two ends. The CDR3 DNA reads as TGCAGTGCCTGGAGGGGACTCTCCATTGGAAATGAGCAGTTCTTC. It translates to CSAWRGLSIGNEQFF.

The CDR3 sequence: CASSPQHRTGEGGELFF. CDR3 coding DNA: TGTGCCAGCAGCCCTCAGCACCGGACAGGTGAAGGCGGGGAGCTGTTTTTT. The gene calls are TRBV7-9 and TRBJ2-2, with 7 bases that match TRBD1. CDR3 length: 17 residues. The V gene's germline CDR1 is SEHNR and CDR2 FQNEAQ (reference sequence). With 5 bases clipped from V and 7 bases from J, the junction kept 16 bases outside the gene matches. Drawing the rest from reference TRBV7-9 and TRBJ2-2, the complete variable domain is DTGVSQNPRHKITKRGQNVTFRCDPISEHNRLYWYRQTLGQGPEFLTYFQNEAQLEKSRLLSDRFSAERPKGSFSTLEIQRTEQGDSAMYLCASSPQHRTGEGGELFFGEGSRLTVL.

This clonotype was detected a few times. Here the CDR3 DNA reads TGCAGCGTTGATATCCGGGGAGAGCAGTACTTC. This sequence encodes CSVDIRGEQYF. This chain connects TRBV29-1 to TRBJ2-7, with a weak D call TRBD2 (5 bases). Germline V lookup: CDR1 SQVTM, CDR2 ANQGSEA. Trimming removed 3 bases from V and 7 bases from J, with 10 bases in between. This CDR3 has 11 amino acids.